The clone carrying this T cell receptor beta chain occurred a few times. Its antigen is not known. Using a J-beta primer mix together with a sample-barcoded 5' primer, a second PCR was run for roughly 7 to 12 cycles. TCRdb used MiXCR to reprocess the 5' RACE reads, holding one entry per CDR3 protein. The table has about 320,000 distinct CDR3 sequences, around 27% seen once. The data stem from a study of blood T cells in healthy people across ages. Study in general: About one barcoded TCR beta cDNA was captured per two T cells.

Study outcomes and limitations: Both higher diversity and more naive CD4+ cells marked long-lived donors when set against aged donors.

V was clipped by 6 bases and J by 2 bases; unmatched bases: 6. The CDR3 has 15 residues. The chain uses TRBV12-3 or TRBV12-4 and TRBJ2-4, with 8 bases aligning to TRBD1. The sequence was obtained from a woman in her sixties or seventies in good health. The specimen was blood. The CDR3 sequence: CASRGQGATKNIQYF. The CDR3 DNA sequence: TGTGCCAGCAGGGGGCAGGGGGCGACCAAAAACATTCAGTACTTC.